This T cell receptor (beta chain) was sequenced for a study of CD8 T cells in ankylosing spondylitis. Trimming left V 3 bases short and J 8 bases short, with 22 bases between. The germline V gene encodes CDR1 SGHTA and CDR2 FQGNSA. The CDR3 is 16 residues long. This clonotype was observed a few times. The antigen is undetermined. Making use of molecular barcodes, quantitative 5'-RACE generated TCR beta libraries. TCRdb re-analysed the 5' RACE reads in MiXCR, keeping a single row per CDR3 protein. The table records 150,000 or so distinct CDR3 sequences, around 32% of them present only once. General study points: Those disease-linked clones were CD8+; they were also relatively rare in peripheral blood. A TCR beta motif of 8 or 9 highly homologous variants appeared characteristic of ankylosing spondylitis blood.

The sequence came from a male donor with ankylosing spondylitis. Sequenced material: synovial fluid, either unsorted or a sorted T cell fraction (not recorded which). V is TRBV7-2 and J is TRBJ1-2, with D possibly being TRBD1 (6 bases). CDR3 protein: CASSLEVQGYRGGYTF. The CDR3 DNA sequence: TGTGCCAGCAGCTTGGAGGTGCAGGGGTACCGGGGGGGCTACACCTTC.